This T cell receptor (beta chain) was recovered during a study of T cells in Graves' hyperthyroidism and ophthalmopathy. This clonotype showed up many times. Its specificity is not known. Germline V gene lookup returns CDR1 DFQATT and CDR2 SNEGSKA (reference sequence). The V end lost 5 bases, the J end lost 2 bases, and 9 bases lay between the germline ends. The CDR3 has 12 amino acids. Whole-study findings and limits: Most expanded thyroid clonotypes above 0.001 also appeared in blood.

RNA transcripts yielded amplified TCR beta CDR3 regions. An initial round of RT-PCR targeting the TCR CDR3 relied on the HTBI primer set. Each CDR3 protein is one row after TCRdb ran MiXCR on the multiplex PCR reads. Found here are about 540,000 distinct CDR3 sequences, 40% to 55% of them singletons; the top ten hold about 8.2%. Graves' hyperthyroidism showing no ophthalmopathy progression within 18 months was considered stable. Orbital computed tomography and thyroid ultrasound, together with serum TRAb and thyroxine and clinical symptoms, were used for diagnoses. This sequence originates from a woman under 30 with Graves' hyperthyroidism. The chain employs TRBV20-1 and TRBJ1-2; D is uncertain. Specimen: peripheral blood or thyroid tissue (not recorded which). This chain's CDR3 is CSAQVVNYGYTF. CDR3 nucleotide sequence: TGCAGTGCTCAAGTTGTGAACTATGGCTACACCTTC.